A single sample gave rise to the 2 T cell receptor beta chains below, sequenced in a study of T-cell memory formation after mild COVID-19. TCRdb called the 5' RACE reads again in MiXCR, with one record for every CDR3 protein. The data contain roughly 280,000 distinct CDR3 sequences, around 8% of them singletons. Sequences were obtained from PBMCs or a T cell subset sorted from them (not recorded which). Every receptor here comes from a man aged 18 to 35 who had mild COVID-19 (a few samples of this study predate the infection). Cell type and time point are not known.

This clonotype was observed at least ten times. The rearrangement links TRBV7-9 to TRBJ1-5; D may be TRBD1 (5 bases). Looked up from germline, CDR1 is SEHNR and CDR2 is FQNEAQ (reference sequence). The CDR3 has 15 amino acids. V was pared by 5 bases and J by 9 bases, with 20 bases between. This CDR3 is CASSADIPVGRPQHF. CDR3 in DNA: TGTGCCAGCAGCGCCGACATCCCGGTGGGGCGGCCCCAGCATTTT.

The table lists this clonotype with a few counts. The J gene is TRBJ2-5, the V gene TRBV5-4; D may be TRBD2 (5 bases). Trimming stripped 0 bases from V and 7 bases from J, with 7 bases between. This CDR3 has 12 residues. Germline V gene sequence: CDR1 SGHNT, CDR2 YYREEE (reference sequence). In DNA, the CDR3 is TGTGCCAGCAGCTTGGACAGCGGGACCCAGTACTTC. Its translation is CASSLDSGTQYF.